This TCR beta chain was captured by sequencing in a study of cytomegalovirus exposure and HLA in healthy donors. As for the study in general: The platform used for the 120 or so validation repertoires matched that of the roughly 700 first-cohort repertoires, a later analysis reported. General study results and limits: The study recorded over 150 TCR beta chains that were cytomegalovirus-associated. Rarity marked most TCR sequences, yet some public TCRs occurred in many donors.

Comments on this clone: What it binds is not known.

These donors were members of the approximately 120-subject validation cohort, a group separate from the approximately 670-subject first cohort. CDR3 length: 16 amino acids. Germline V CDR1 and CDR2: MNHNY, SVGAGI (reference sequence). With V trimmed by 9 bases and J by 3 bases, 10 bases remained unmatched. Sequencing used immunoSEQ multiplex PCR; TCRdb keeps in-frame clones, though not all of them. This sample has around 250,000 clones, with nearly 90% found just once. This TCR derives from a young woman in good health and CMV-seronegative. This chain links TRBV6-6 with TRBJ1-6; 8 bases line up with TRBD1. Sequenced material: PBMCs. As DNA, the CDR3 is TGTGCCAGTTCGGGACAGGCGATCCTCTATAATTCACCCCTCCACTTT. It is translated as CASSGQAILYNSPLHF.